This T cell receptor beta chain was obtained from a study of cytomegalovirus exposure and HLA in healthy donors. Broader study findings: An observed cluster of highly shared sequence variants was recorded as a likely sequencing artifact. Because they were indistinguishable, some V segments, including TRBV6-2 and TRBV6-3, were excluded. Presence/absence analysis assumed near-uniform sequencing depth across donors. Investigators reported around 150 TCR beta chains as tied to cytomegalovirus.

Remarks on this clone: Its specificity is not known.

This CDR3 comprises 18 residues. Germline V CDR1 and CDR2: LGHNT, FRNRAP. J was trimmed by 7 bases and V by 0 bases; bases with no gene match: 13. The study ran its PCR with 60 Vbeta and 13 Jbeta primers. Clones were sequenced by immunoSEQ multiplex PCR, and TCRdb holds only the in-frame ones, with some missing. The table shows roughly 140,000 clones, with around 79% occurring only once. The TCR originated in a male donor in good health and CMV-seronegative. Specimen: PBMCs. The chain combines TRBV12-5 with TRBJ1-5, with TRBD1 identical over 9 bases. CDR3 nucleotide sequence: TGTGCTAGTGGTTTGGTTAATATCGACAGGGGGGTGCGACAGCCCCAGCATTTT. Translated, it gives CASGLVNIDRGVRQPQHF.